The table lists the clone carrying this TCR beta chain with many counts. The sample belongs to a study of patients and donors after allogeneic stem cell transplantation. TCRdb ran MiXCR on the RT-PCR reads and lists one entry per CDR3 protein. This repertoire shows 87,000 or so distinct CDR3 sequences, about 5% found once; its top ten account for about 2.8%. After removal of 4 bases from V and 6 bases from J, the junction contained 3 bases not matched to a gene. Germline values: CDR1 SGHRS, CDR2 YFSETQ. The CDR3 runs to 13 residues. Material for sequencing was blood, either unsorted or a sorted T cell fraction (not recorded which). This sequence originates from a human donor who was either an allogeneic HSCT recipient or a stem cell or donor lymphocyte infusion donor (not recorded which). It is not recorded whose cells these are; they may come from a transplant donor. The V gene is TRBV5-1, the J gene TRBJ2-2, with 7 positions matching TRBD1. The CDR3 DNA is TGCGCCAGCAGCGTTGACAGGGCCGGGGAGCTGTTTTTT. Its protein product is CASSVDRAGELFF.